This entry lists 10 T cell receptor beta chains sequenced from one sample in a study of blood T cells in healthy people across ages. Then a second PCR, running roughly 7 to 11 cycles, was carried out with a sample-barcoded 5' primer and a J-beta primer mix. TCRdb re-called the 5' RACE reads through MiXCR, storing one row per CDR3 protein. The sample has 1.5 million or so distinct CDR3 sequences; about 43% are singletons. The specimen sequenced was blood. The source is a woman in her late teens or twenties in good health.

This clonotype was seen ten or more times. The V call is TRBV3-1, the J call TRBJ1-5, with D possibly matching TRBD1 (5 bases). The CDR3 loop spans 14 amino acids. Germline CDR1 and CDR2: LGHDT and YNNKEL (reference sequence). V was clipped by 6 bases and J by 2 bases, with 11 bases between them. Written as DNA, the CDR3 is TGTGCCAGCAGTCAGGACACGGGCAATCAGCCCCAGCATTTT. It specifies CASSQDTGNQPQHF.

The chain combines TRBV6-1 with TRBJ1-5; D is uncertain. CDR3 size: 14 residues. Between the trimmed V and J ends, which lost 0 bases and 1 base, there was a span of 4 bases. Germline V gene lookup returns CDR1 MNHNS and CDR2 SASEGT. The CDR3 protein is CASSEAWSNQPQHF. In DNA form, the CDR3 reads TGTGCCAGCAGTGAAGCGTGGAGCAATCAGCCCCAGCATTTT.

This clonotype was recorded a few times. The chain is built from TRBV27 and TRBJ2-1; 10 bases agree with TRBD2. J lost 9 bases, V lost 10 bases, and 21 bases had no gene match. CDR1 and CDR2 from the germline V gene are MNHEY and SMNVEV (reference sequence). This CDR3 is 17 amino acids long. Here the CDR3 DNA reads TGTGCCACCACGATAACTAAAGTGGCTAGCGGGAGTCCTGAGCAGTTCTTC. It yields the protein CATTITKVASGSPEQFF.

This clonotype was found a few times. The V gene is TRBV7-9, the J gene TRBJ2-5; D remains unclear. The germline CDR1 and CDR2 sequences are SEHNR and FQNEAQ (reference sequence). V lost 5 bases, J lost 5 bases, and 12 bases lay in between. This CDR3 is 13 amino acids long. CDR3 amino acids: CASSLSTLETQYF. DNA for the CDR3: TGTGCCAGCAGCCTCAGTACCCTTGAGACCCAGTACTTC.

This rearrangement joins TRBV20-1 to TRBJ2-7; D is unclear. CDR1 DFQATT and CDR2 SNEGSKA come from the germline V gene (reference sequence). The CDR3 is made up of 15 amino acids. V was pared by 0 bases and J by 0 bases, with 12 bases between. The CDR3 coding sequence is TGCAGTGCTAGAGATCTTCGGCCAAGCTCCTACGAGCAGTACTTC. Translation: CSARDLRPSSYEQYF.

This clonotype was seen only a few times. The CDR3 coding sequence is TGCGCCAGCAGCTTGAGGCGACAGGGCTTCTATGGCTACACCTTC. Translating gives CASSLRRQGFYGYTF. V is TRBV5-1 and J is TRBJ1-2; 7 bases map to TRBD1. Germline values: CDR1 SGHRS, CDR2 YFSETQ. This CDR3 comprises 15 residues. Trimming cost V 1 base and J 4 bases; bases outside gene matches: 7.

This chain connects TRBV5-6 to TRBJ2-1; 9 bases fit TRBD1. The V and J ends lost 3 bases and 10 bases, in that order; junction bases with no gene match: 17. Germline assignment: CDR1 SGHDT and CDR2 YYEEEE. This CDR3 region has 17 residues. The CDR3: CASSSAGTGYLVGEQFF. CDR3 DNA: TGTGCCAGCAGCTCGGCCGGGACAGGGTACTTAGTAGGAGAGCAGTTCTTC.

About this clonotype: Germline is not matched at one junction end, which may reflect a read error. The chain recombines TRBV5-1 with TRBJ2-7, with D perhaps TRBD2 (6 bases). The CDR3 spans 15 residues. CDR1 is SGHRS, CDR2 YFSETQ, per germline. CDR3: CAGSLGDSPGYEQYF. Here the CDR3 DNA reads TGCGCCGGCAGCTTAGGGGACTCTCCGGGATACGAGCAGTACTTC.

The genes are TRBV20-1 and TRBJ2-7, with D possibly called TRBD1 or TRBD2 (6 bases each). V lost 3 bases and J 3 bases, leaving 15 bases between the germline ends. CDR1 and CDR2 (germline): DFQATT, SNEGSKA (reference sequence). This CDR3 contains 14 residues. The CDR3 sequence is CSASLSGGGYEQYF. CDR3 bases: TGCAGTGCTAGCCTTAGCGGAGGGGGCTACGAGCAGTACTTC.

The V call is TRBV28, the J call TRBJ2-6; D is possibly TRBD1 or TRBD2 (5 bases each). CDR1 MDHEN and CDR2 SYDVKM come from the germline V gene. The CDR3 is 20 amino acids. Between the trimmed V and J ends, which lost 5 bases and 0 bases, there was a span of 23 bases. The CDR3 DNA reads as TGTGCCAGCAGTCCCGCCGGGACCCCCTATACTAACTCTGGGGCCAACGTCCTGACTTTC. This translates into CASSPAGTPYTNSGANVLTF.